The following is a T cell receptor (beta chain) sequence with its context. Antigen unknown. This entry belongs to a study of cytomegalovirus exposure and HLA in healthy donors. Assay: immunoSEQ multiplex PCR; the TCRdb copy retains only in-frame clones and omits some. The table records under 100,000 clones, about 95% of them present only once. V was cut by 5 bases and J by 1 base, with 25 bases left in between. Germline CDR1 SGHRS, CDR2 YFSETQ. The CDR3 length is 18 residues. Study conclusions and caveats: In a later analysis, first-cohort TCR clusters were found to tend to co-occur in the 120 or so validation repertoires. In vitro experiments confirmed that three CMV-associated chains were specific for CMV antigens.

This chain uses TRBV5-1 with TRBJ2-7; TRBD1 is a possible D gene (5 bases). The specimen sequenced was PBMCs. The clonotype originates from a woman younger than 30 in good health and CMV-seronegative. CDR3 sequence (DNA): TGCGCCAGCAGACTATTCCCCCCACAGGAGCCACAATCCTACGAGCAGTACTTC. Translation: CASRLFPPQEPQSYEQYF.